The rows below give T cell receptor beta chains drawn from one sample of a study of Ad26.COV2.S vaccination and SARS-CoV-2 variants. The protocol was immunoSEQ multiplex PCR, while the TCRdb copy is restricted to in-frame clones and leaves out a portion. Of over 400,000 clones listed, around 92% are singletons. The sample here was peripheral blood, taken in a trial of Ad26.COV2.S vaccine versus placebo. Receptors were obtained from a person aged 18-60 years who received the Ad26.COV2.S COVID-19 vaccine or a placebo. The CDR3 runs from the conserved cysteine through the conserved F or W. The D gene is left open where the match is weak. The size of a clone is reported for some rows only, either as once, few or many, or as a class for expanded clones.

J gene: TRBJ2-5
V gene: TRBV3-1/TRBV3-2
D gene: TRBD2
clone size: NA
CDR3 protein: CASSQVYSGEETQYF
CDR3 DNA: TGTGCCAGCAGCCAAGTATATAGCGGGGAGGAGACCCAGTACTTC

J gene: TRBJ2-3
V gene: TRBV5-6
D gene: NA
clone size: NA
CDR3 protein: CASSGQSGMTDTQYF
CDR3 DNA: TGTGCCAGCAGCGGGCAGTCCGGGATGACAGATACGCAGTATTTT

J gene: TRBJ1-4
V gene: TRBV5-1
D gene: TRBD1
clone size: few
CDR3 protein: CASSSRTGGEKLFF
CDR3 DNA: TGCGCCAGCAGCTCGCGGACAGGGGGTGAAAAACTGTTTTTT

J gene: TRBJ2-3
V gene: TRBV6-6
D gene: TRBD2
clone size: NA
CDR3 protein: CASSPALAGVGDTQYF
CDR3 DNA: TGTGCCAGCAGTCCGGCACTAGCGGGGGTGGGAGATACGCAGTATTTT

J gene: TRBJ1-5
V gene: TRBV7-2
D gene: NA
clone size: NA
CDR3 protein: CASSLNPGSRAPQHF
CDR3 DNA: TGTGCCAGCAGCTTAAACCCAGGATCCCGCGCGCCCCAGCATTTT

J gene: TRBJ2-1
V gene: TRBV5-1
D gene: TRBD2
clone size: NA
CDR3 protein: CASSLGAGGYNEQFF
CDR3 DNA: TGCGCCAGCAGCTTGGGAGCGGGGGGATACAATGAGCAGTTCTTC

J gene: TRBJ1-3
V gene: TRBV13
D gene: NA
clone size: NA
CDR3 protein: CASSLGAGSSGNTIYF
CDR3 DNA: TGTGCCAGCAGCTTAGGGGCAGGGAGCTCTGGAAACACTATATATTTT

J gene: TRBJ2-1
V gene: TRBV4-3
D gene: NA
clone size: NA
CDR3 protein: CASSQGVEDYSYNEQFF
CDR3 DNA: TGCGCCAGCAGCCAAGGGGTTGAGGATTACTCCTACAATGAGCAGTTCTTC

J gene: TRBJ1-1
V gene: TRBV11-2
D gene: NA
clone size: NA
CDR3 protein: CASSLQNTEAFF
CDR3 DNA: TGTGCCAGCAGCTTGCAGAACACTGAAGCTTTCTTT

J gene: TRBJ2-7
V gene: TRBV30
D gene: TRBD1
clone size: NA
CDR3 protein: CAWSAGQGLSEEQYF
CDR3 DNA: TGTGCCTGGAGTGCCGGACAGGGACTTTCGGAGGAGCAGTACTTC

J gene: TRBJ2-1
V gene: TRBV7-2
D gene: TRBD1
clone size: NA
CDR3 protein: CASSLRPGQADDNEQFF
CDR3 DNA: TGTGCCAGCAGCTTAAGGCCTGGACAGGCCGATGACAATGAGCAGTTCTTC

J gene: TRBJ1-6
V gene: TRBV6-4
D gene: NA
clone size: NA
CDR3 protein: CASSRDRLYNSPLHF
CDR3 DNA: TGTGCCAGCAGTCGCGACAGGCTCTATAATTCACCCCTCCACTTT

J gene: TRBJ1-6
V gene: TRBV6-5
D gene: NA
clone size: NA
CDR3 protein: CASSYSGGSLNSPLHF
CDR3 DNA: TGTGCCAGCAGTTACTCTGGCGGTTCCCTGAATTCACCCCTCCACTTT

J gene: TRBJ1-6
V gene: TRBV4-1
D gene: TRBD1
clone size: NA
CDR3 protein: CASSQDRGQSNSPLHF
CDR3 DNA: TGCGCCAGCAGCCAAGATCGGGGACAGTCAAATTCACCCCTCCACTTT

J gene: TRBJ2-7
V gene: TRBV4-3
D gene: TRBD1
clone size: NA
CDR3 protein: CASSQEVKVTGAYEQYF
CDR3 DNA: TGCGCCAGCAGCCAAGAGGTTAAGGTGACAGGGGCCTACGAGCAGTACTTC

J gene: TRBJ2-1
V gene: TRBV5-8
D gene: NA
clone size: NA
CDR3 protein: CASSSRLEQFF
CDR3 DNA: TGTGCCAGCAGCTCCCGACTGGAGCAGTTCTTC

J gene: TRBJ2-4
V gene: TRBV6-2/TRBV6-3
D gene: TRBD2
clone size: NA
CDR3 protein: CASSYSIQRGSKNIQYF
CDR3 DNA: TGTGCCAGCAGTTACTCTATACAGCGGGGAAGCAAAAACATTCAGTACTTC

J gene: TRBJ2-3
V gene: TRBV28
D gene: NA
clone size: NA
CDR3 protein: CVSASTDTQYF
CDR3 DNA: TGTGTTAGCGCTAGCACAGATACGCAGTATTTT

J gene: TRBJ1-2
V gene: TRBV6-1
D gene: NA
clone size: NA
CDR3 protein: CASTDRSGGYTF
CDR3 DNA: TGTGCCAGCACTGACAGGTCGGGTGGCTACACCTTC

J gene: TRBJ1-2
V gene: TRBV7-9
D gene: TRBD1
clone size: NA
CDR3 protein: CASSGQGYGYTF
CDR3 DNA: TGTGCCAGCAGCGGACAGGGCTATGGCTACACCTTC

J gene: TRBJ2-5
V gene: TRBV4-3
D gene: NA
clone size: NA
CDR3 protein: CASSQDWARQETQYF
CDR3 DNA: TGCGCCAGCAGCCAAGATTGGGCGAGGCAAGAGACCCAGTACTTC

J gene: TRBJ2-3
V gene: TRBV29-1
D gene: TRBD2
clone size: NA
CDR3 protein: CSVEGSGGATDTQYF
CDR3 DNA: TGCAGCGTTGAGGGTAGCGGGGGGGCCACAGATACGCAGTATTTT